A single T cell receptor beta chain is shown here with its context. Its antigen is not identified. Trimming removed 1 base from V and 6 bases from J; junction bases left unmatched: 4. The germline gives CDR1 SGHDN, CDR2 FVKESK. The CDR3 contains 15 residues. PCR employed 60 Vbeta and 13 Jbeta primers. The protocol was immunoSEQ multiplex PCR, while the TCRdb copy is restricted to in-frame clones and leaves out a portion. Its table lists around 140,000 clones. The sample originates from a study of cytomegalovirus exposure and HLA in healthy donors. Findings and caveats of the study: The study assumed roughly uniform donor sequencing depth for presence/absence analyses.

This chain links TRBV14 with TRBJ1-5; 9 bases align to TRBD1. The receptor was derived from a woman in her 50s in good health and CMV-seronegative. Sequencing was performed on PBMCs. The CDR3 nucleotides read TGTGCCAGCAGCCAAGGCGGGACAGGGAGTCAGCCCCAGCATTTT. The encoded protein is CASSQGGTGSQPQHF.